What follows are 2 T cell receptor beta chains derived from one specimen sequenced in a study of cytomegalovirus exposure and HLA in healthy donors. The PCR made use of 60 Vbeta and 13 Jbeta primers. Sequenced by immunoSEQ multiplex PCR; TCRdb stores in-frame clones only, minus some. The data show about 140,000 clones, around 57% seen once. The sample consisted of PBMCs. The receptor set was obtained from a male donor in good health and CMV-seronegative.

Only a few counts were recorded for this clone. The chain has TRBV27 and TRBJ2-3; TRBD2 matches at 9 bases. The CDR3 length is 16 residues. Germline CDR1 is MNHEY and CDR2 is SMNVEV (reference sequence). Germline trimming cut 6 bases from V and 4 bases from J; bases unmatched to any gene: 11. This CDR3 is CASRRNSGGYADTQYF. The CDR3 nucleotides are TGTGCCAGCAGACGCAATAGCGGGGGTTATGCAGATACGCAGTATTTT.

The rearrangement links TRBV20-1 to TRBJ2-5; D unclear. From germline, CDR1 is DFQATT and CDR2 SNEGSKA (reference sequence). There are 11 residues in the CDR3. V lost 6 bases and J 4 bases, leaving 9 bases between the germline ends. CDR3 in DNA: TGCAGTGCCGAGAAGAGAGAGACCCAGTACTTC. It translates to CSAEKRETQYF.